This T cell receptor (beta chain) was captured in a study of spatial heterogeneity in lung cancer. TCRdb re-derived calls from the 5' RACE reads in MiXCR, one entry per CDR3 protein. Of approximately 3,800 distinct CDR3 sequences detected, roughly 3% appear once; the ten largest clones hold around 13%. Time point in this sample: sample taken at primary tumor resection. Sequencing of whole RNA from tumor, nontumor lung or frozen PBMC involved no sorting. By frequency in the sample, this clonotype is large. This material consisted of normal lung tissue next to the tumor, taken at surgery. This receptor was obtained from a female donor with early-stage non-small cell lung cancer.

The CDR3: CASSPRSGLLTGELFF. The CDR3 DNA follows: TGTGCCAGCAGCCCCCGATCCGGCCTTCTCACCGGGGAGCTGTTTTTT. V gene TRBV14 combines with J gene TRBJ2-2; no firm D call. CDR1 is SGHDN and CDR2 is FVKESK in the germline V gene. V dropped 4 bases and J dropped 4 bases, with 16 bases sitting between them. The CDR3 is made up of 16 amino acids. Complete variable domain (other parts from reference TRBV14 and TRBJ2-2): EAGVTQFPSHSVIEKGQTVTLRCDPISGHDNLYWYRRVMGKEIKFLLHFVKESKQDESGMPNNRFLAERTGGTYSTLKVQPAELEDSGVYFCASSPRSGLLTGELFFGEGSRLTVL.